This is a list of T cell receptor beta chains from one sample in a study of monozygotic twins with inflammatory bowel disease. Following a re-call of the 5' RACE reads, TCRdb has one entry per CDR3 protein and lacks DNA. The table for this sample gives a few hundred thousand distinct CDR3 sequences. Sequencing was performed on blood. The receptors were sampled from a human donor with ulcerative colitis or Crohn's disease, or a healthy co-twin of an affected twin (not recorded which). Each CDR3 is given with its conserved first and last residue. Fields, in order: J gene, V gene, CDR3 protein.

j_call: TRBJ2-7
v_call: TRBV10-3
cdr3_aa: CAIRAGQYEQYF

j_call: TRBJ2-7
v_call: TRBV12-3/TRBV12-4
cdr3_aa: CASSSTRGGGGREQYF

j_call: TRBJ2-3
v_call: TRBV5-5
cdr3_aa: CASSLGGRPGADTQYF

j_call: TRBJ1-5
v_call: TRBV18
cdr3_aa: CASSSLGPSNQPQHF

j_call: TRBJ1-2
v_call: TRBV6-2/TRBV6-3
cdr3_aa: CASTPPGRGGGYTF

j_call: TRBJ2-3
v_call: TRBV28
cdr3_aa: CASSLGLAVTDTQYF

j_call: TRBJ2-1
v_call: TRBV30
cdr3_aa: CAWSFGGYNEQFF

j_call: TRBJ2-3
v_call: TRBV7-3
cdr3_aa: CASSEGGGPGTDTQYF

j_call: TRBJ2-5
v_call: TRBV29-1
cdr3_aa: CSLGTDRETQYF

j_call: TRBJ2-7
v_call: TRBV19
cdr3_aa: CASSLKGGTSGNPYEQYF

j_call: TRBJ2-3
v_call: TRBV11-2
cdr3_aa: CASSLRGAGGLASGTDTQYF

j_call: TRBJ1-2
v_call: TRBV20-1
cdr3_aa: CSASVGTENYGYTF

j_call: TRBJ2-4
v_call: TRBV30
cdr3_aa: CAWSLWTLSAKNIQYF

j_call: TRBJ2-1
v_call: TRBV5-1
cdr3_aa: CASSLAGPPYNEQFF

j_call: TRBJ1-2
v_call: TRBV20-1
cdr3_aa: CSASKLTNYGYTF

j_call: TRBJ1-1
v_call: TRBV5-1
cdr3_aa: CASTPTGGFTEAFF

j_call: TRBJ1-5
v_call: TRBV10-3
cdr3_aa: CAISESAYQPQHF

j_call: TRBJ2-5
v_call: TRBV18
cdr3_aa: CASSPGLGSQETQYF

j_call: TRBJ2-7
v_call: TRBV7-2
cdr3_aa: CASSPGDRGSREQYF

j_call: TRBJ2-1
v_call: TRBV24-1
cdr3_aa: CATSDRLAGVNNEQFF

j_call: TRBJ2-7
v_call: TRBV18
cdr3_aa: CASSTTGIDEQYF

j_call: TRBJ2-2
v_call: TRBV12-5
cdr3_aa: CASGGDVTGELFF

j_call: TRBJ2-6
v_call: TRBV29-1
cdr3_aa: CSADGGSGANVLTF